This TCR beta chain was identified during a study of blood T cell repertoires in COVID-19. Germline lookup yields CDR1 MNHEY and CDR2 SMNVEV (reference sequence). CDR3 size: 15 residues. V gave up 3 bases and J gave up 4 bases; unmatched junction bases: 6. How the authors handled the data: Reference gene primers were amplified, and this amplification served to estimate nucleated cell counts. This table comes from immunoSEQ multiplex PCR, and its TCRdb copy is limited to in-frame clones, with some not included. The DNA gave D and trimming, while V, J and clone size come from that table. Among around 25,000 clones, about 88% were seen once, and the ten largest hold approximately 19%.

The sample was peripheral blood. The rearrangement uses TRBV27 and TRBJ2-7; the match to TRBD1 covers 10 bases. The origin of this receptor is a human donor in a cohort sampled during active COVID-19. In DNA form, the CDR3 reads TGTGCCAGCAGTTTCGACAGGGGGCACGTTTACGAGCAGTACTTC. Its translation: CASSFDRGHVYEQYF.